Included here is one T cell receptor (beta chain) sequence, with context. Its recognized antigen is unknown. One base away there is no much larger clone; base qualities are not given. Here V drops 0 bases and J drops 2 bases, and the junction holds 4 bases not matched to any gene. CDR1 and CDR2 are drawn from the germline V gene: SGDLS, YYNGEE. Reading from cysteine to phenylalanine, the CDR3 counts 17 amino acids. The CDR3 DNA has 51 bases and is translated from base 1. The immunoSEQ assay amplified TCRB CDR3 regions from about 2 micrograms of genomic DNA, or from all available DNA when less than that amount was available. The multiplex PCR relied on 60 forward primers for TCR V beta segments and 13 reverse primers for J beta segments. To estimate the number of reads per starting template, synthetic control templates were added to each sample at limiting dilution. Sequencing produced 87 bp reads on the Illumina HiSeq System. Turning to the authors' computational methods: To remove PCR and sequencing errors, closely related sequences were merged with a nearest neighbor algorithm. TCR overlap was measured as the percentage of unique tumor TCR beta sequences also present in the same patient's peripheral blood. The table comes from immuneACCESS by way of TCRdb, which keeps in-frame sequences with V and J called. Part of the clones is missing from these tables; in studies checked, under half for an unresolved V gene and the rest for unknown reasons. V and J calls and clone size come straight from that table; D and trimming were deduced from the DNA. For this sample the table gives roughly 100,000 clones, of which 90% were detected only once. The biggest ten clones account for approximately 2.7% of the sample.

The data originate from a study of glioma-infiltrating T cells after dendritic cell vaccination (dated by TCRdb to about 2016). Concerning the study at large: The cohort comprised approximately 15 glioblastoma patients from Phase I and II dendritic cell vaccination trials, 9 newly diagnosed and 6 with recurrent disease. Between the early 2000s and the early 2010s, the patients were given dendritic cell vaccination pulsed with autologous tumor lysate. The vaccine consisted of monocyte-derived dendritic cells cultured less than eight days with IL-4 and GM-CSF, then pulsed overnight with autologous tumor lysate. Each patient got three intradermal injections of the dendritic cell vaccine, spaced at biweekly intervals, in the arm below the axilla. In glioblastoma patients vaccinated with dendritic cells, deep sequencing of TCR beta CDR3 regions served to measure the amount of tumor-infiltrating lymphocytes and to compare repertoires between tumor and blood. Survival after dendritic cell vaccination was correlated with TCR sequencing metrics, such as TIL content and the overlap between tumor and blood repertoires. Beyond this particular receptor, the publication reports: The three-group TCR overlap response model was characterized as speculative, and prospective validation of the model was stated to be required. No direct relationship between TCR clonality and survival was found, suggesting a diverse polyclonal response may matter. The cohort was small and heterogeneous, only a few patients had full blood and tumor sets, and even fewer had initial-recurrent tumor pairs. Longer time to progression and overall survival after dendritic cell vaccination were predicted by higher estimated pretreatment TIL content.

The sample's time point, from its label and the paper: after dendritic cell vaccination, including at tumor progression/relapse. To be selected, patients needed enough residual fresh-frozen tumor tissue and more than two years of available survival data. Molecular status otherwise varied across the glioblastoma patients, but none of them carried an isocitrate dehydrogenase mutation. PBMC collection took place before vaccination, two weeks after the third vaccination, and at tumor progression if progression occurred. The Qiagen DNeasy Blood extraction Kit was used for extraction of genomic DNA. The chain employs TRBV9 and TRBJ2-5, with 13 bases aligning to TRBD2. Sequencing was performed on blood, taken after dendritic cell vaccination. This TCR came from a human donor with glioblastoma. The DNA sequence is TGTGCCAGCAGCGTAGGACTAGCGGGGGGTTTGCAAGAGACCCAGTACTTC. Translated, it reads CASSVGLAGGLQETQYF.